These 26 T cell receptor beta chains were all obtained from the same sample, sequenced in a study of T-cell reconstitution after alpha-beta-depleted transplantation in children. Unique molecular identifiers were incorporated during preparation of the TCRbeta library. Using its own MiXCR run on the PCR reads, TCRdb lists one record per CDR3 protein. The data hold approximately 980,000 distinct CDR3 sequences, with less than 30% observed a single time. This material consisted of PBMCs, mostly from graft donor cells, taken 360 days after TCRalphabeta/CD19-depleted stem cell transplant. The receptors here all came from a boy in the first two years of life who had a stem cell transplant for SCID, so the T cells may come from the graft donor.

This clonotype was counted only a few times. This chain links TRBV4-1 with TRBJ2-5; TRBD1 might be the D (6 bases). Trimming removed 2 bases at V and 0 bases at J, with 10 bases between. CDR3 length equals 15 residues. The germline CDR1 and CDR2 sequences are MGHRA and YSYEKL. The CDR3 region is CASSQRDKYQETQYF. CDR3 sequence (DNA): TGCGCCAGCAGCCAACGGGACAAGTACCAAGAGACCCAGTACTTC.

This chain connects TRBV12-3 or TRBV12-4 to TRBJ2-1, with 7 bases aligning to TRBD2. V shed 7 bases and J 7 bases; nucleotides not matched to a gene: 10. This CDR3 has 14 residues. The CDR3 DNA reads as TGTGCCAGCATCCCCGGGACTACAGAGAATGAGCAGTTCTTC. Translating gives CASIPGTTENEQFF.

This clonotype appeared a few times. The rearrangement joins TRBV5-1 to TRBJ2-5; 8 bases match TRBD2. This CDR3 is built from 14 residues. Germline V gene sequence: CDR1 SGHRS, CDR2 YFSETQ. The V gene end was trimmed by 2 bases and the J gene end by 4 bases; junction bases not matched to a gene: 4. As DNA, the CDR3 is TGCGCCAGCAGCTTTTCAGCGGGGGTAGAGACCCAGTACTTC. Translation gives CASSFSAGVETQYF.

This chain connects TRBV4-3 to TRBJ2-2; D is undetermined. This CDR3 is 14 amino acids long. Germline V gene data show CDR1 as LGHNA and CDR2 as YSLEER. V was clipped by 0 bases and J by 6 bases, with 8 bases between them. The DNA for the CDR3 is TGCGCCAGCAGCCAAGATGGTGCGTCCGGGGAGCTGTTTTTT. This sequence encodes CASSQDGASGELFF.

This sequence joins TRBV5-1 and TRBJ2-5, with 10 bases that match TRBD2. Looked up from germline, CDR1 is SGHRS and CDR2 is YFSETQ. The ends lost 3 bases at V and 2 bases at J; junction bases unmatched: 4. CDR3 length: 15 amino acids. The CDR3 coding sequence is TGCGCCAGCAGCTCGACTAGCGGGTTTCAAGAGACCCAGTACTTC. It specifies CASSSTSGFQETQYF.

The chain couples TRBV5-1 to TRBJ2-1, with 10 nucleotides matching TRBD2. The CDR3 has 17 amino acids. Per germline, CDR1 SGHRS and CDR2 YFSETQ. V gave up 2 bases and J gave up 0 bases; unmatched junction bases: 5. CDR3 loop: CASSFLPSGGSYNEQFF. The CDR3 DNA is TGCGCCAGCAGCTTCCTCCCTAGCGGGGGCTCCTACAATGAGCAGTTCTTC.

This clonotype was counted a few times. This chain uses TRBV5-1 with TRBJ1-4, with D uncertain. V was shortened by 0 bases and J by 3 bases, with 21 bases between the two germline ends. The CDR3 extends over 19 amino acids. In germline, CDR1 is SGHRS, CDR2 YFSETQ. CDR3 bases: TGCGCCAGCAGCTTGGAGTTTCGTGTCAGTAGCCATCCTAATGAAAAACTGTTTTTT. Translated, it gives CASSLEFRVSSHPNEKLFF.

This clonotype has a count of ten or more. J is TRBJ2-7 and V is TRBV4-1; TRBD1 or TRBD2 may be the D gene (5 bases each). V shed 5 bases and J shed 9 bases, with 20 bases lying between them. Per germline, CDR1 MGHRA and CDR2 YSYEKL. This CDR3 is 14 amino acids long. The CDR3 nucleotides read TGCGCCAGCAGCGCCAGAGGGGACCGGGTAAGGCAGTACTTC. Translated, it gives CASSARGDRVRQYF.

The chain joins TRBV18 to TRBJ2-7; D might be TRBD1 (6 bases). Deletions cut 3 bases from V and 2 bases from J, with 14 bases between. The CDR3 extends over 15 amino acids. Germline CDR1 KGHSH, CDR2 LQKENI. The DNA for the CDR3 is TGTGCCAGCTCACCCATGGGGGCTCCACCCTACGAGCAGTACTTC. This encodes CASSPMGAPPYEQYF.

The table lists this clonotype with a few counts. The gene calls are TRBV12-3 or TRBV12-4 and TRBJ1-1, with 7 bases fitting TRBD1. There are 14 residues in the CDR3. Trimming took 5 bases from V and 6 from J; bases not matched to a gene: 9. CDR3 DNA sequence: TGTGCCAGCAGTCCCAGGACAGGCAACCCTGAAGCTTTCTTT. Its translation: CASSPRTGNPEAFF.

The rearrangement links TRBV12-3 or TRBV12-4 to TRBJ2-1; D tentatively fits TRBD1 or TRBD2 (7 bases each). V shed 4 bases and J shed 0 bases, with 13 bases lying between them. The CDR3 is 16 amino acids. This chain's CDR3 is CASSSQGGISYNEQFF. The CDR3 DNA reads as TGTGCCAGCAGTTCCCAGGGGGGGATCTCCTACAATGAGCAGTTCTTC.

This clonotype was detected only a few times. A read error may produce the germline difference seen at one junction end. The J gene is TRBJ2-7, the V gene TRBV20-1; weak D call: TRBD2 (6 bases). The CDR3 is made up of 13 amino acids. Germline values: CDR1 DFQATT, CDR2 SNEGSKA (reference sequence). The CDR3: CSAGDPAGWEQYF. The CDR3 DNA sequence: TGCAGTGCTGGAGACCCGGCGGGGTGGGAGCAGTACTTC.

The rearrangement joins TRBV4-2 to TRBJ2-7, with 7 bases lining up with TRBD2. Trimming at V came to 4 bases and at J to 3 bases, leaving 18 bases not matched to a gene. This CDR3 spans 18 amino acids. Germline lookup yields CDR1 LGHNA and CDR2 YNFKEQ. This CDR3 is CASSPRRKGASGHYEQYF. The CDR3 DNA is TGTGCCAGCAGCCCGCGGAGGAAAGGGGCTAGCGGCCACTACGAGCAGTACTTC.

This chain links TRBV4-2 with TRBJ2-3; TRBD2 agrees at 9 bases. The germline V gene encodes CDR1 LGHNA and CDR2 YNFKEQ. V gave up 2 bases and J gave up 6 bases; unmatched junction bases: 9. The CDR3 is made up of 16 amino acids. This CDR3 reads CASSQSAGGEVDTQYF. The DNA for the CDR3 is TGTGCCAGCAGCCAAAGTGCGGGGGGGGAAGTCGATACGCAGTATTTT.

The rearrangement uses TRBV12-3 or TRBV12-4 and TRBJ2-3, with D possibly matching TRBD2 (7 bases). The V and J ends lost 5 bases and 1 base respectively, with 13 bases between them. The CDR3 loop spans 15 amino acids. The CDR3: CASSTGTTGTDTQYF. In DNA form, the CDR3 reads TGTGCCAGCAGTACAGGGACTACTGGCACAGATACGCAGTATTTT.

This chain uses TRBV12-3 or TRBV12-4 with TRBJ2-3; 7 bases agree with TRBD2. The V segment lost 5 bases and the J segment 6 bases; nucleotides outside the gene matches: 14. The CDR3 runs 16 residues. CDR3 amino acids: CASSGPSGALPDTQYF. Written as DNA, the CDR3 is TGTGCCAGCAGTGGGCCGAGCGGGGCCCTCCCCGATACGCAGTATTTT.

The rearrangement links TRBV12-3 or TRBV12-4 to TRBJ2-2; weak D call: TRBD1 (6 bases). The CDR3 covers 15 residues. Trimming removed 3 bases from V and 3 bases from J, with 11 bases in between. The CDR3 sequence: CASSFGTLDTGELFF. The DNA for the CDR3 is TGTGCCAGCAGTTTTGGGACACTTGACACCGGGGAGCTGTTTTTT.

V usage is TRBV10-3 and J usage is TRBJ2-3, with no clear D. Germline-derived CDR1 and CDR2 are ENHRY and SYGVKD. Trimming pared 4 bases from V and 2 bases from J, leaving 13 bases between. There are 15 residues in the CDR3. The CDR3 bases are TGTGCCATCAGTGGGGCCAGGATCCTCACAGATACGCAGTATTTT. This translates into CAISGARILTDTQYF.

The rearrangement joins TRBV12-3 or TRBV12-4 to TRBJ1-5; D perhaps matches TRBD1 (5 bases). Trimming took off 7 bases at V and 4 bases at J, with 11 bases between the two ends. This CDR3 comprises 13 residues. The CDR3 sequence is CASTPWGNQPQHF. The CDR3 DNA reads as TGTGCCAGCACCCCGTGGGGGAATCAGCCCCAGCATTTT.

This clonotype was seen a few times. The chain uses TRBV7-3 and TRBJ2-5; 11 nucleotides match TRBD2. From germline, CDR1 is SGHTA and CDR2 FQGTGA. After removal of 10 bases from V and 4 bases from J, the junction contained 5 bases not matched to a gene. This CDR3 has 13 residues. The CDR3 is CATPLAGGETQYF. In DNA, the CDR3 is TGTGCCACCCCTCTAGCGGGGGGAGAGACCCAGTACTTC.

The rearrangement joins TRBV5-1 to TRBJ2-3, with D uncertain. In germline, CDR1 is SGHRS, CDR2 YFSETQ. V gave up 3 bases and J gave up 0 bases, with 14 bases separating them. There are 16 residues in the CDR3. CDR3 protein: CASSWLPTASTDTQYF. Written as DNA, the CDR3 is TGCGCCAGCAGCTGGCTGCCCACGGCTAGCACAGATACGCAGTATTTT.

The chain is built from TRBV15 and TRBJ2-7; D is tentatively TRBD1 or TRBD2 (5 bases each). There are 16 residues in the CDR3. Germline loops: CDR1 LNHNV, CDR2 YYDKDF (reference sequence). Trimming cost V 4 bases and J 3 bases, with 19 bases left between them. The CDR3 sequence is CATSNFGGKGFYEQYF. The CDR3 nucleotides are TGTGCCACCAGCAATTTTGGGGGTAAGGGGTTCTACGAGCAGTACTTC.

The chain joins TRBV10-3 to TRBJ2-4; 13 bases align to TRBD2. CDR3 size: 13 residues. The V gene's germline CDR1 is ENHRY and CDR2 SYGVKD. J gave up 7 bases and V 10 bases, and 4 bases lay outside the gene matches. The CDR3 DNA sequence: TGTGCCACCGGGACTAGCGGGGTGAACATTCAGTACTTC. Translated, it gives CATGTSGVNIQYF.

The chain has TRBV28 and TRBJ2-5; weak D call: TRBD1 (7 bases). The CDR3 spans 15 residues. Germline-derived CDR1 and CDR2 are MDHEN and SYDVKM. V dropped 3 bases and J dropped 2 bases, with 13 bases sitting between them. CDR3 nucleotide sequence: TGTGCCAGCAGTTTCAGGGGGGCCCTTCAAGAGACCCAGTACTTC. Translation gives CASSFRGALQETQYF.

Here the CDR3 reads CASSQGVGGGGNEQFF. For the CDR3, the DNA is TGTGCCAGCAGCCAGGGTGTAGGGGGCGGGGGCAATGAGCAGTTCTTC. J is TRBJ2-1 and V is TRBV3-1; D could derive from TRBD1 or TRBD2 (7 bases each). Germline V gene sequence: CDR1 LGHDT, CDR2 YNNKEL (reference sequence). The CDR3 extends over 16 amino acids. V shed 3 bases and J shed 6 bases, with 18 bases lying between them.

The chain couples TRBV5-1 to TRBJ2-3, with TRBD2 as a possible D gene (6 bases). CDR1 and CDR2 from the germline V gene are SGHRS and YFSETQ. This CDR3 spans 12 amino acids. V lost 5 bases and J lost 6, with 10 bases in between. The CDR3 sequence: CASRKEGDTQYF. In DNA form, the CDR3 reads TGCGCCAGCAGAAAGGAGGGGGATACGCAGTATTTT.